Shown below are 28 T cell receptor beta chains from a single sample sequenced in a study of cytomegalovirus exposure and HLA in healthy donors listed by TCRdb under 2017. Receptor libraries were prepared by the immunoSEQ multiplex PCR assay. For the multiplex PCR, a mixture combining 60 forward primers for TCR Vbeta segments and 13 reverse primers for TCR Jbeta segments was used. TCRdb took this table from immuneACCESS and kept in-frame rearrangements with V and J called. Such tables lack part of the clones; where checked against another copy, unresolved V genes explain under half of the gap, and the rest is unexplained. This sample has roughly 300,000 clones in its table, and roughly 89% of those were observed once. Jointly, the top ten make up 3% to 4% of the sample. Sequencing was done on a sample of PBMCs. All receptors come from a man in his forties in good health and CMV-seropositive.

This clone appeared a single time. The chain uses TRBV28 and TRBJ1-2, with a possible D match to TRBD1 (5 bases). V dropped 5 bases and J dropped 8 bases, with 12 bases sitting between them. The CDR3 totals 12 residues. The germline V gene has CDR1 MDHEN and CDR2 SYDVKM. CDR3 coding DNA: TGTGCCAGCAGTCCAGACAGCAGGGGCTACACCTTC. It codes for CASSPDSRGYTF.

Only a few counts were recorded for this clone. One end of the junction is discordant with germline, which a read error may explain. The chain recombines TRBV7-7 with TRBJ2-7, with a possible D match to TRBD2 (5 bases). The germline CDR1 and CDR2 sequences are SSHAT and FNYEAQ (reference sequence). CDR3 size: 15 residues. The CDR3 DNA follows: TGTGCTAGCAGCTTAGCGCCTAATGGAGTCTACGAGCAGTACTTC. This translates into CASSLAPNGVYEQYF. Variable domain in full (rest from reference TRBV7-7 and TRBJ2-7): GAGVSQSPRYKVTKRGQDVTLRCDPISSHATLYWYQQALGQGPEFLTYFNYEAQPDKSGLPSDRFSAERPEGSISTLTIQRTEQRDSAMYRCASSLAPNGVYEQYFGPGTRLTVT.

In its sample, this clone was seen once. The chain uses TRBV25-1 and TRBJ2-1; D unclear. V was cut by 1 base and J by 6 bases, with 10 bases left in between. CDR1 is MGHDK, CDR2 SYGVNS, per germline. This CDR3 region has 14 residues. CDR3 protein: CASSELRKANEQFF. The CDR3 DNA reads as TGTGCCAGCAGTGAATTGCGAAAAGCCAATGAGCAGTTCTTC.

This clone was observed a few times. The genes are TRBV2 and TRBJ2-7, with TRBD1 matching 9 bases. The germline V gene encodes CDR1 SNHLY and CDR2 FYNNEI. V was pared by 2 bases and J by 5 bases, with 7 bases of the junction left unmatched. The CDR3 covers 15 residues. The CDR3 DNA is TGTGCCAGCAGTGAACGCAGGACAGGGGTCGACGAGCAGTACTTC. It yields the protein CASSERRTGVDEQYF.

This chain links TRBV6-5 with TRBJ1-5; 9 bases fit TRBD1. Germline trimming cut 4 bases from V and 7 bases from J; bases unmatched to any gene: 5. The CDR3 runs to 14 residues. From germline, CDR1 is MNHEY and CDR2 SVGAGI. For the CDR3, the DNA is TGTGCCAGCAGTTCCAGGACAGGGGAACAGCCCCAGCATTTT. The encoded protein is CASSSRTGEQPQHF.

This sequence joins TRBV4-3 and TRBJ1-2; D remains unclear. Germline assignment: CDR1 LGHNA and CDR2 YSLEER. This CDR3 is 14 amino acids long. V lost 0 bases to trimming and J lost 4 bases, with 9 bases between them. The CDR3 protein is CASSQDRLSYGYTF. CDR3 bases: TGCGCCAGCAGCCAAGACCGGTTGTCCTATGGCTACACCTTC.

The chain employs TRBV11-3 and TRBJ2-1, with D unclear. CDR3 length: 13 residues. From germline, CDR1 is SGHNT and CDR2 YENEEA. Trimming cost V 3 bases and J 6 bases, with 9 bases left between them. The CDR3 protein is CASSFRSGNEQFF. CDR3 DNA: TGTGCCAGCAGCTTCAGGTCCGGCAATGAGCAGTTCTTC.

V usage is TRBV11-2 and J usage is TRBJ2-7; a possible D gene is TRBD2 (6 bases). The CDR3 extends over 15 amino acids. V shed 2 bases and J shed 3 bases, with 14 bases lying between them. Germline CDR1 is SGHAT and CDR2 is FQNNGV. The CDR3 bases are TGTGCCAGCAGCTTATTTAGTGGGGGACTCTACGAGCAGTACTTC. It encodes CASSLFSGGLYEQYF.

The chain couples TRBV6-5 to TRBJ1-2; 8 bases agree with TRBD1. This CDR3 contains 15 residues. The ends lost 7 bases at V and 2 bases at J; junction bases unmatched: 9. The V gene's germline CDR1 is MNHEY and CDR2 SVGAGI. This CDR3 reads CASKLGQASNYGYTF. The CDR3 region has the DNA TGTGCCAGCAAATTGGGACAGGCCTCAAACTATGGCTACACCTTC.

This rearrangement joins TRBV27 to TRBJ2-2; TRBD1 aligns across 7 bases. The CDR3 is 16 amino acids. The V gene's germline CDR1 is MNHEY and CDR2 SMNVEV (reference sequence). V shed 5 bases and J 1 base; nucleotides not matched to a gene: 7. CDR3 sequence reads: CASSPRTGVNTGELFF. DNA for the CDR3: TGTGCCAGCAGTCCTCGGACAGGCGTGAACACCGGGGAGCTGTTTTTT.

This clone was observed a few times. V and J are TRBV6-5 and TRBJ2-7, with 7 bases matching TRBD2. The germline CDR1 and CDR2 sequences are MNHEY and SVGAGI. This CDR3 comprises 15 residues. V shed 0 bases, J shed 7 bases, and the junction held 9 bases outside the gene matches. The CDR3 nucleotides are TGTGCCAGCAGTTACTCGAAACGGGGAGCGGGGGAGCAGTACTTC. Its translation is CASSYSKRGAGEQYF.

In its sample, this clone was seen a few times. The gene calls are TRBV4-3 and TRBJ2-7; 8 nucleotides agree with TRBD1. The CDR3 sequence is 15 residues long. With V trimmed by 0 bases and J by 4 bases, 5 bases remained unmatched. The germline CDR1 and CDR2 sequences are LGHNA and YSLEER. The chain's CDR3 is CASSQDRTGLYEQYF. In DNA, the CDR3 is TGCGCCAGCAGCCAAGATCGGACAGGGCTGTACGAGCAGTACTTC.

The V gene is TRBV6-5, the J gene TRBJ2-2; 8 bases align to TRBD1. V shed 0 bases and J 6 bases; nucleotides not matched to a gene: 0. Germline V lookup: CDR1 MNHEY, CDR2 SVGAGI. The CDR3 extends over 14 amino acids. The CDR3 region is CASSYSRGPGELFF. DNA of the CDR3: TGTGCCAGCAGTTACTCCAGGGGGCCCGGGGAGCTGTTTTTT.

This chain links TRBV28 with TRBJ2-2, with 12 positions matching TRBD2. The CDR3 runs to 17 residues. The V segment lost 5 bases and the J segment 6 bases; nucleotides outside the gene matches: 10. The germline V gene has CDR1 MDHEN and CDR2 SYDVKM. The CDR3 is CASSPLTSGRGPGELFF. The CDR3 coding sequence is TGTGCCAGCAGTCCTCTGACTAGCGGGAGAGGCCCCGGGGAGCTGTTTTTT.

The genes are TRBV7-3 and TRBJ2-7; D unclear. CDR1 and CDR2 (germline): SGHTA, FQGTGA. This CDR3 has 16 amino acids. Between the trimmed V and J ends, which lost 0 bases and 0 bases, there was a span of 12 bases. CDR3 sequence: CASSLTAGENSYEQYF. DNA for the CDR3: TGTGCCAGCAGCTTAACGGCCGGAGAGAACTCCTACGAGCAGTACTTC.

The chain carries TRBV4-1 and TRBJ1-2; 9 bases are shared with TRBD1. This CDR3 has 17 residues. V gave up 0 bases and J gave up 6 bases; unmatched junction bases: 11. The germline gives CDR1 MGHRA, CDR2 YSYEKL. The CDR3 nucleotides are TGCGCCAGCAGCCAAGATAGGACGGGACAGGGTCGGGATGGCTACACCTTC. Protein: CASSQDRTGQGRDGYTF.

This clone was counted once. The CDR3 reads CASSVAGDRAYEQYF. CDR3 DNA sequence: TGTGCCAGCAGTGTCGCGGGAGATCGGGCCTACGAGCAGTACTTC. This sequence joins TRBV7-9 and TRBJ2-7, with 7 positions matching TRBD2. This CDR3 contains 15 residues. Germline assignment: CDR1 SEHNR and CDR2 FQNEAQ (reference sequence). V shed 6 bases and J 2 bases; nucleotides not matched to a gene: 10.

This clone was detected a few times. This rearrangement joins TRBV28 to TRBJ2-7, with 8 bases that match TRBD2. V lost 6 bases to trimming and J lost 8 bases; unmatched junction nucleotides: 6. In germline, CDR1 is MDHEN, CDR2 SYDVKM. This CDR3 spans 12 amino acids. CDR3 in amino acids: CASSGLAFQQYF. CDR3 in DNA: TGTGCCAGCAGCGGACTAGCTTTCCAGCAGTACTTC.

In this sample, this clone turned up once. The rearrangement links TRBV5-6 to TRBJ1-1; TRBD1 might be the D (6 bases). Germline CDR1 is SGHDT and CDR2 is YYEEEE. This CDR3 spans 13 amino acids. Trimming took 3 bases from V and 3 from J, leaving 9 bases between them. As DNA, the CDR3 is TGTGCCAGCAGCTGGACAGTTTACACTGAAGCTTTCTTT. This translates into CASSWTVYTEAFF.

The rearrangement links TRBV4-3 to TRBJ2-1; 9 bases fit TRBD2. CDR1 and CDR2 (germline): LGHNA, YSLEER. Losses at the gene ends were 0 bases for V and 7 bases for J; bases not matched to a gene: 16. This CDR3 spans 19 amino acids. Here the CDR3 reads CASSQESPPSGRNYNEQFF. CDR3 sequence (DNA): TGCGCCAGCAGCCAAGAGTCTCCCCCGAGCGGGAGGAATTATAATGAGCAGTTCTTC.

V gene TRBV28 combines with J gene TRBJ2-7; 8 bases map to TRBD2. After removal of 8 bases from V and 4 bases from J, the junction contained 10 bases not matched to a gene. Germline loops: CDR1 MDHEN, CDR2 SYDVKM. CDR3 length: 14 amino acids. CDR3 protein: CASGKAGARYEQYF. The CDR3, as DNA: TGTGCCAGCGGAAAAGCGGGAGCGAGGTACGAGCAGTACTTC.

In its sample, this clone was seen once. V gene TRBV7-2 combines with J gene TRBJ2-5; 13 bases agree with TRBD2. Unmatched junction bases numbered 3, after V lost 7 bases and J lost 1 base. CDR3 length equals 15 residues. In germline, CDR1 is SGHTA, CDR2 FQGNSA. The chain's CDR3 is CASILAGGIQETQYF. CDR3 nucleotides: TGTGCCAGCATACTAGCGGGAGGGATCCAAGAGACCCAGTACTTC.

This chain joins TRBV29-1 and TRBJ2-5; tentatively, D is TRBD2 (6 bases). The end of the DNA fits TRBJ2-7 better, so the J call may be wrong. The CDR3 has 13 amino acids. Germline lookup yields CDR1 SQVTM and CDR2 ANQGSEA. The CDR3 nucleotides read TGCAGCGCCGGGGACTGGGCCCTTGGCGAGCAGTACTTC. Its protein is CSAGDWALGEQYF.

The J gene is TRBJ1-1, the V gene TRBV5-6; unclear D gene. Trimming pared 1 base from V and 3 bases from J, leaving 10 bases between. In germline, CDR1 is SGHDT, CDR2 YYEEEE. This CDR3 is 14 amino acids long. The CDR3 DNA reads as TGTGCCAGCAGCTTGAATGTGGGCCACACTGAAGCTTTCTTT. Its translation: CASSLNVGHTEAFF.

The chain has TRBV7-9 and TRBJ2-7, with 7 positions matching TRBD1. CDR1 is SEHNR and CDR2 is FQNEAQ in the germline V gene (reference sequence). CDR3 size: 14 residues. V gave up 6 bases and J gave up 0 bases; unmatched junction bases: 5. CDR3 in DNA: TGTGCCAGCAGTCCGGGACAGAGCTCCTACGAGCAGTACTTC. Protein sequence: CASSPGQSSYEQYF.

The V and J genes are TRBV7-8 and TRBJ2-7; 10 bases align to TRBD1. The CDR3 has 17 amino acids. CDR1 and CDR2 from the germline V gene are SGHVS and FQNEAQ. V gave up 1 base and J gave up 5 bases; unmatched junction bases: 11. CDR3 coding DNA: TGTGCCAGCAGCTTAGGAGGGACAGGGGTGTCACAGAACGAGCAGTACTTC. It specifies CASSLGGTGVSQNEQYF.

The rearrangement uses TRBV7-2 and TRBJ1-1; D may be TRBD1 (5 bases). V lost 5 bases to trimming and J lost 7 bases, with 8 bases between them. The germline V gene has CDR1 SGHTA and CDR2 FQGNSA. The CDR3 is made up of 11 amino acids. CDR3 bases: TGTGCCAGCAGCATTACAGGTGAAGCTTTCTTT. It codes for CASSITGEAFF.

The chain carries TRBV4-1 and TRBJ1-5; the match to TRBD1 covers 9 bases. From germline, CDR1 is MGHRA and CDR2 YSYEKL. CDR3 length: 18 amino acids. V lost 0 bases and J lost 5; bases outside the gene matches: 11. CDR3 amino acids: CASSQERVGDRVYQPQHF. The CDR3 DNA is TGCGCCAGCAGCCAAGAACGGGTCGGGGACAGGGTTTATCAGCCCCAGCATTTT.